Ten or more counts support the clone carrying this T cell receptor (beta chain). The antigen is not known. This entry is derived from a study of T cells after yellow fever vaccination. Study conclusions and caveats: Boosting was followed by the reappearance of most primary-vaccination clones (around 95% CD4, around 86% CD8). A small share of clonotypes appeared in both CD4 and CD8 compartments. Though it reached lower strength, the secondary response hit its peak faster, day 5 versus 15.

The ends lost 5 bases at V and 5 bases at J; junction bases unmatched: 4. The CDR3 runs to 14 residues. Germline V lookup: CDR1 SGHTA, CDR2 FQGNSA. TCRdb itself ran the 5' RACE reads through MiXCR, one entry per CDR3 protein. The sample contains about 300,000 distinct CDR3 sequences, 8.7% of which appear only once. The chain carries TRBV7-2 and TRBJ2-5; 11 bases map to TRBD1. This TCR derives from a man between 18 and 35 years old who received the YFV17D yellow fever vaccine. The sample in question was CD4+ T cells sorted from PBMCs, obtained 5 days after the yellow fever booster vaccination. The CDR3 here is CASSPRTGGETQYF. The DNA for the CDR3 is TGTGCCAGCAGCCCCCGGACAGGGGGCGAGACCCAGTACTTC. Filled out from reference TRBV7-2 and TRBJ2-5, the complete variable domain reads GAGVSQSPSNKVTEKGKDVELRCDPISGHTALYWYRQSLGQGLEFLIYFQGNSAPDKSGLPSDRFSAERTGGSVSTLTIQRTQQEDSAVYLCASSPRTGGETQYFGPGTRLLVL.